The sequence of this T cell receptor (beta chain) was determined in a study of blood T cell repertoires in COVID-19. J was trimmed by 14 bases and V by 0 bases; bases with no gene match: 7. Germline V CDR1 and CDR2: SGHAT, FQNNGV. This CDR3 comprises 13 residues. Here immunoSEQ multiplex PCR was the method, and the copy in TCRdb shows in-frame clones only, minus some. Among roughly 60,000 clones, over 80% were seen once, and the ten largest hold 3.5% to 4%. The specimen sequenced was peripheral blood. The receptor comes from a man aged 40-55 years with COVID-19, enrolled during active disease. This sequence joins TRBV11-2 and TRBJ2-1; 7 positions agree with TRBD2. The CDR3, as DNA: TGTGCCAGCAGCTTAGACGCCCGGGGAGGGGAGTTCTTC. It translates to CASSLDARGGEFF.